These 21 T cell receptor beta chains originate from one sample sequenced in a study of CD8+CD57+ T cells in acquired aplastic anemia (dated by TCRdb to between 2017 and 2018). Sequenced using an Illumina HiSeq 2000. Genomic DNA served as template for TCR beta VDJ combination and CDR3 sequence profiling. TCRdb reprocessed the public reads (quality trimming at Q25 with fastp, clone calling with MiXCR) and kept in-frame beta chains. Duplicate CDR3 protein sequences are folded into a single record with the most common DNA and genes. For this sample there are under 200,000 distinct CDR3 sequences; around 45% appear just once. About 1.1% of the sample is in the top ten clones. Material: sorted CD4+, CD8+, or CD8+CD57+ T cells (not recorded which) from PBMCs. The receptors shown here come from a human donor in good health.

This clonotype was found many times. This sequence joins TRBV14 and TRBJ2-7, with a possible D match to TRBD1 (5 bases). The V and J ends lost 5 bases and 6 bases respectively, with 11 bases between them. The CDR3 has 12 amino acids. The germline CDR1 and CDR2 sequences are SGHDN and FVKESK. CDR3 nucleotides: TGTGCCAGCAGCGCAGACAGAGGCGAGCAGTACTTC. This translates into CASSADRGEQYF.

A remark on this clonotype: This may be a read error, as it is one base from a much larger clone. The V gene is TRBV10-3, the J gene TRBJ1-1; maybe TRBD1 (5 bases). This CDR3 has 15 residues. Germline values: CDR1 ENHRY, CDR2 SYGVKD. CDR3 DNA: TGTGCCATCAGTGAGGCCAGGGAACGGATCACTGAAGCTTCCTTT. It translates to CAISEARERITEASF.

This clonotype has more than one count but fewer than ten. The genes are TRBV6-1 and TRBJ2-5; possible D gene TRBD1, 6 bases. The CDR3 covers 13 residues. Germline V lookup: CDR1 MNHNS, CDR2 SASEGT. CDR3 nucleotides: TGTGCTTCTACAGGGAGCGTCCAAGAGACCCAGTACTTC. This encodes CASTGSVQETQYF.

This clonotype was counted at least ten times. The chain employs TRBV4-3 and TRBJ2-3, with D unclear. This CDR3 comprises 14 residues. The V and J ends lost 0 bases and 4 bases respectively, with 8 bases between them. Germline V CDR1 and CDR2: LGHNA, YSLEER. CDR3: CASSQDWTADTQYF. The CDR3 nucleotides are TGCGCCAGCAGCCAAGATTGGACGGCAGATACGCAGTATTTT.

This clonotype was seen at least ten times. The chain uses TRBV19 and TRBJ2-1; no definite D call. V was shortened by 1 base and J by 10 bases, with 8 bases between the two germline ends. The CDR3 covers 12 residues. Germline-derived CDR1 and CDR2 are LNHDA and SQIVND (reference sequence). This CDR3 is CASSIAKGEQFF. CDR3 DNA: TGTGCCAGTAGTATAGCTAAGGGCGAGCAGTTCTTC.

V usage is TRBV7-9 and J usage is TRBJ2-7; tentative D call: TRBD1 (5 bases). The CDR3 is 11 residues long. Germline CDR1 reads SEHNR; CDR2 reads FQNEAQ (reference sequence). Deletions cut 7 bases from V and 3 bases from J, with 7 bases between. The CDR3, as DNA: TGTGCCAGCATCCAGGGCTACGAGCAGTACTTC. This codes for CASIQGYEQYF.

CDR3 nucleotides: TGTGCCAGTAGTAACCGCCCAGGGGGAGGTACAGATACGCAGTATTTT. It codes for CASSNRPGGGTDTQYF. V usage is TRBV19 and J usage is TRBJ2-3; TRBD1 is a possible D gene (7 bases). CDR3 length: 16 amino acids. V was shortened by 4 bases and J by 3 bases, with 17 bases between the two germline ends. Germline loops: CDR1 LNHDA, CDR2 SQIVND (reference sequence).

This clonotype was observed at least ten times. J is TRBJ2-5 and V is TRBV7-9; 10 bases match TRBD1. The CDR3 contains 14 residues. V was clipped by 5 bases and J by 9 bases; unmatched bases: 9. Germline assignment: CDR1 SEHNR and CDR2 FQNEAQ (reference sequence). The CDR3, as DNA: TGTGCCAGCAGCGACAGGGGGCCGCGGGGGGCCCAGTACTTC. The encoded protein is CASSDRGPRGAQYF.

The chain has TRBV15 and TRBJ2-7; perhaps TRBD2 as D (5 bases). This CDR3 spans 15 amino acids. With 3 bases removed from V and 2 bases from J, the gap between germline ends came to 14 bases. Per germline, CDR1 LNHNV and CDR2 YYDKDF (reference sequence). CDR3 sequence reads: CATSSYGPGTYEQYF. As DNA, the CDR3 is TGTGCCACCAGCAGTTACGGTCCGGGGACCTACGAGCAGTACTTC.

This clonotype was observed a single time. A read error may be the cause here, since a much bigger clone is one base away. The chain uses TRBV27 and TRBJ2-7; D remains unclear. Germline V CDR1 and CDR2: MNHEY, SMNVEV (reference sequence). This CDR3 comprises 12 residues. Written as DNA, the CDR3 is TGTGCCCGCAGTGGACGTAGGTACGAGCAGTACTTC. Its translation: CARSGRRYEQYF.

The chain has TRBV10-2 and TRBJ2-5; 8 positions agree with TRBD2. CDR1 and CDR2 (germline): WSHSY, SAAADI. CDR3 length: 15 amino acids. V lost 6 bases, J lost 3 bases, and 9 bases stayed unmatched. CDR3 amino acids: CASRSLSGSKETQYF. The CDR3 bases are TGCGCCAGCAGATCCTTAAGCGGGAGCAAAGAGACCCAGTACTTC.

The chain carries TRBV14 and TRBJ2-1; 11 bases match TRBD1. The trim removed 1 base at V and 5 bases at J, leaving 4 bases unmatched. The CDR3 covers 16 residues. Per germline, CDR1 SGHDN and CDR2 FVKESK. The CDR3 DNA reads TGTGCCAGCAGCCAAGTACCGGGACAGGGGGACAATGAGCAGTTCTTC. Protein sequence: CASSQVPGQGDNEQFF.

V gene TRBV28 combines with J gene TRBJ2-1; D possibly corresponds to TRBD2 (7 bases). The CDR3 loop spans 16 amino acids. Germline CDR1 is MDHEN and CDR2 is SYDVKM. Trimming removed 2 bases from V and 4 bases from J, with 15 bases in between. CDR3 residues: CASSLGGGGGYNEQFF. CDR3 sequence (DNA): TGTGCCAGCAGTTTAGGGGGAGGGGGGGGTTACAATGAGCAGTTCTTC.

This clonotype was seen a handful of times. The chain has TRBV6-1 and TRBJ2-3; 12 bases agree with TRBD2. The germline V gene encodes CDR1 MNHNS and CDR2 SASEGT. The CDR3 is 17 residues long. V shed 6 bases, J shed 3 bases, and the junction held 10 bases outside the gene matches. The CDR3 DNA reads TGTGCCAGCAGCCAAACTAGCGGGGGGAGCATAACAGATACGCAGTATTTT. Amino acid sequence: CASSQTSGGSITDTQYF.

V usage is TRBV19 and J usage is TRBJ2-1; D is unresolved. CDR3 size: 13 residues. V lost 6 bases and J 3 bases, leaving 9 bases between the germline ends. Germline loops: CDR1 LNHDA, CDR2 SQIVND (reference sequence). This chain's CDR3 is CASSDLLYNEQFF. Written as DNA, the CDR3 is TGTGCCAGTAGCGACCTGCTCTACAATGAGCAGTTCTTC.

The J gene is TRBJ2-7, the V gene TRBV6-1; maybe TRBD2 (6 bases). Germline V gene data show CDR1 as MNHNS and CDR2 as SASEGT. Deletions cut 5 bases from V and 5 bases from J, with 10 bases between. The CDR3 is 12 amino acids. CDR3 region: CASSSPGDEQYF. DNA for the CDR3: TGTGCCAGCAGTTCCCCGGGGGACGAGCAGTACTTC.

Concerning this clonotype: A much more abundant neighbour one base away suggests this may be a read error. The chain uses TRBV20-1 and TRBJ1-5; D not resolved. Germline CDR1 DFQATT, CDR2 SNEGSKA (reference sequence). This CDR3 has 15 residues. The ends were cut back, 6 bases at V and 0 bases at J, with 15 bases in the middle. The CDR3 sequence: CSASDGINSNQPQHF. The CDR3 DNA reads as TGCAGTGCCTCGGACGGAATTAATAGCAATCAGCCCCAGCATTTT.

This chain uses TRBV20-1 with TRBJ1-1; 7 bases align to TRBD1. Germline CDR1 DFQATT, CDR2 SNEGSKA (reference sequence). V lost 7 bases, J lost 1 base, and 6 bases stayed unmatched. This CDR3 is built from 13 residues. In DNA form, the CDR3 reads TGCAGTGTCACGACAGGGACGAACACTGAAGCTTTCTTT. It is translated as CSVTTGTNTEAFF.

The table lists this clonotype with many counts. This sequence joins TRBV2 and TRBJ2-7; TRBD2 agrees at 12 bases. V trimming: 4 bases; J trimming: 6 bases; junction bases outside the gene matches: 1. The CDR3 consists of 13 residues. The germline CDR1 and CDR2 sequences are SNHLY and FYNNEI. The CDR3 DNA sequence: TGTGCCAGCAGTGGGGGACTAGCGGGCGAGCAGTACTTC. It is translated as CASSGGLAGEQYF.

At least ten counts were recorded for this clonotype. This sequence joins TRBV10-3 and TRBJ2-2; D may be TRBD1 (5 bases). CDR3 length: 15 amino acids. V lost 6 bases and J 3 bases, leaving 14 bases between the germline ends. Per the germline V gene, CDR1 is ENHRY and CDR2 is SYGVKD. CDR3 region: CAIRQAGSDTGELFF. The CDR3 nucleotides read TGTGCCATCAGGCAGGCAGGGTCGGACACCGGGGAGCTGTTTTTT.

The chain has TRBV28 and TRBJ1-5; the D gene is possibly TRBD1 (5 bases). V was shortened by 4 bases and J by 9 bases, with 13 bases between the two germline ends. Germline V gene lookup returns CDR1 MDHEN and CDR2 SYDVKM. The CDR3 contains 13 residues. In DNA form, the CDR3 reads TGTGCCAGCAGTTCGGACACGGCTCGGCCCCAGCATTTT. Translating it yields CASSSDTARPQHF.